This TCR beta chain was sequenced for a study of shared clonotypes between healthy human individuals. CDR3 length: 14 residues. Germline values: CDR1 MDHEN, CDR2 SYDVKM. Germline trimming cut 5 bases from V and 8 bases from J; bases unmatched to any gene: 9. Study results and caveats: Expectations were that clonotype sharing among donors would be affected by sequencing depth.

As for this clone: Its antigen is undetermined.

Naive CD4+ cells were CD45RA-selected; the remaining cells were memory. Assay: immunoSEQ multiplex PCR; the TCRdb copy retains only in-frame clones and omits some. This sample has about 1 million clones, with roughly 80% found just once. The sequence was obtained from a man aged 18 to 35 in good health. The J gene is TRBJ1-2, the V gene TRBV28, with 9 bases fitting TRBD1. The sequenced material came from memory CD4+ T cells sorted from blood. Described subset: CD45RA-negative fraction. CDR3 region: CASSLGQGSGGYTF. CDR3 DNA: TGTGCCAGCAGTCTGGGACAGGGATCGGGAGGCTACACCTTC.